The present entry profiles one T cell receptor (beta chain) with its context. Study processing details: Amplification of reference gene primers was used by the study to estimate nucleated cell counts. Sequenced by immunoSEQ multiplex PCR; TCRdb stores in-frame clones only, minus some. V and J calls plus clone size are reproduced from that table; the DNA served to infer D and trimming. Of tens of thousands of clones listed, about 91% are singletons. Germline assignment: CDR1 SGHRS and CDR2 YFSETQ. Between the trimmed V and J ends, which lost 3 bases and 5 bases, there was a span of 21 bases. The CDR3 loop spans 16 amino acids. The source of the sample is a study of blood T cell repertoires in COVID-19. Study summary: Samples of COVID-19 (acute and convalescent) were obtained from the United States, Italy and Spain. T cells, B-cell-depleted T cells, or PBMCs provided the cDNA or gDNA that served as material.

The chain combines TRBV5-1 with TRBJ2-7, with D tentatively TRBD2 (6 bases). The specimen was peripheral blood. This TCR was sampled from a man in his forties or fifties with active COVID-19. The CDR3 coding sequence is TGCGCCAGCAGCTGGCCACCTACCGGGGGTGCCCACGAGCAGTACTTC. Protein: CASSWPPTGGAHEQYF.